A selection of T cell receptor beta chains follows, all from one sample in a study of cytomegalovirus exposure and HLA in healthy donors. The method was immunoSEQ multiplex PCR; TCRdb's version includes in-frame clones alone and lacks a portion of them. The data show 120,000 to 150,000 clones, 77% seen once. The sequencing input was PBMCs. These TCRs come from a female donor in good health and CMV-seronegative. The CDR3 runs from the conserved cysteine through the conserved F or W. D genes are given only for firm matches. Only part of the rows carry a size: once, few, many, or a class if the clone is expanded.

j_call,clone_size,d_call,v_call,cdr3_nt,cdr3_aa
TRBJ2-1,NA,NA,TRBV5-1,TGCGCCAGCAGTGCCCGACTCCAGAATGAGCAGTTCTTC,CASSARLQNEQFF
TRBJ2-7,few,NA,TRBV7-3,TGTGCCAGCAGCCCATCACCGGGACAAGTCGAGCAGTACTTC,CASSPSPGQVEQYF
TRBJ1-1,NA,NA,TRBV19,TGTGCCAGTAAGACAGGTGCTCAAAAGGTGAACACTGAAGCTTTCTTT,CASKTGAQKVNTEAFF
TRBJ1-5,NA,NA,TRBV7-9,TGTGCCAGCAGCTCTGGACAGTCCGAGCAGCCCCAGCATTTT,CASSSGQSEQPQHF
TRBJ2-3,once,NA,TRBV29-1,TGCAGCGTCACCGGGACAAGAGCAGATACGCAGTATTTT,CSVTGTRADTQYF
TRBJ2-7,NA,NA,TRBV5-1,TGCGCCAGCAGTCCACGCTTAAGCAGGGGGGAAGGGTACGAGCAGTACTTC,CASSPRLSRGEGYEQYF
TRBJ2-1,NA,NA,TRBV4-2,TGTGCCAGCAGCCAAGATGGGGGGACTGGCAACTACAATGAGCAGTTCTTC,CASSQDGGTGNYNEQFF
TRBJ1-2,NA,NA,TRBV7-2,TGTGCTTGGTACAGGGTGGACTATGGCTACACCTTC,CAWYRVDYGYTF
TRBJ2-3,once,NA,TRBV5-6,TGTGCCAGCAGCTTGCGGATCTCTGGGCCAACGAGCACAGATACGCAGTATTTT,CASSLRISGPTSTDTQYF
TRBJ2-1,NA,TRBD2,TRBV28,TGTGCCAGCAGTCCACAAGGACTAGCGGGAGATACCCCCCCCCACAATGAGCAGTTCTTC,CASSPQGLAGDTPPHNEQFF
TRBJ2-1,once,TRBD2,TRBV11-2,TGTGCCAGCAGCTTAGCTAGCGGGGAGCAGTTCTTC,CASSLASGEQFF
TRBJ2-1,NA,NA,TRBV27,TGTGCCAGCAGTTTCTACGAGCGGTCTTTACAGTTCTTC,CASSFYERSLQFF
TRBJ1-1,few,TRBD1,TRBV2,TGTGCCAGCAGGCCCGGGACAGGGATGAACACTGAAGCTTTCTTT,CASRPGTGMNTEAFF
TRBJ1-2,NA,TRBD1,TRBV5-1,TGCGCCAGCAGCTTGGAACCCGGACAGGGGGCGGGTGGCTACACCTTC,CASSLEPGQGAGGYTF
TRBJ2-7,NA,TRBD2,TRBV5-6,TGTGCCAGCCGCTTGGGACTAGCGGGACCCTACTCCTACGAGCAGTACTTC,CASRLGLAGPYSYEQYF
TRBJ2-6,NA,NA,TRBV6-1,TGTGCCAGCAGTGAATTGGAGCGGACCGGAGGTGGGGCCAACGTCCTGACTTTC,CASSELERTGGGANVLTF
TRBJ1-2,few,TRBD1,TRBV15,TGTGCCACCAGCTCCCCTCACGGACAGGTAGGGGACTATGGCTACACCTTC,CATSSPHGQVGDYGYTF
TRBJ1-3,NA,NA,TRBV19,TGTGCCAGTAGTCTCCTCTTGGGCCCCTCTGGAAACACCATATATTTT,CASSLLLGPSGNTIYF
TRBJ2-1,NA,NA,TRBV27,TGTGCCAGCAGTTTTGGGGGCTTTGCGAATGAGCAGTTCTTC,CASSFGGFANEQFF
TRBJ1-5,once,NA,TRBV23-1,TGCGCCAGCAGTCATCTAAGACAGGAGTATAGCAATCAGCCCCAGCATTTT,CASSHLRQEYSNQPQHF
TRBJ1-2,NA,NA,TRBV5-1,TGCGCCAGCAGATCAACTCTTAACTATGGCTACACCTTC,CASRSTLNYGYTF
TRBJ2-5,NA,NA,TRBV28,TGTGCCAGCAGTTTATATCACGGCAGGGGGACTTGGGAGACCCAGTACTTC,CASSLYHGRGTWETQYF
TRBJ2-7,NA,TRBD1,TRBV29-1,TGCAGCGTTGAAGATTTTGGGACAGGGGGTGACGAGCAGTACTTC,CSVEDFGTGGDEQYF
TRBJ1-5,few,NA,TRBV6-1,TGTGCCAGCAGCCGACAGTATAGCAATCAGCCCCAGCATTTT,CASSRQYSNQPQHF